Reported below is one TCR beta chain. The table lists this clonotype with a few counts. Its target antigen remains unknown. No base-level quality is on record; no much larger clone is a single base apart. Library preparation was by PCR. Instrument on record: Illumina HiSeq 2500. Molecular barcoding was employed in the preparation of TCR libraries, with unique molecular identifiers being used to normalize TCRbeta repertoire quantification. Through fastp at Q25 and MiXCR, TCRdb rebuilt clones from the public reads, retaining in-frame beta chains. Records with the same CDR3 protein are collapsed into one entry carrying the most frequent genes and DNA. A total of 900,000 or so distinct CDR3 sequences appear in this sample, about 15% of them only once. The biggest ten clones account for roughly 4.8% of the sample. V loses 1 base, J loses 6 bases, and the germline ends lie 25 bases apart. In the germline V gene, CDR1 corresponds to SGHVS and CDR2 to FNYEAQ. The CDR3 starts with the cysteine, ends with the phenylalanine, and has 19 residues. CDR3 DNA only is kept here, 57 bases in frame from base 1.

The source of the sample is a study of T-cell reconstitution after alpha-beta-depleted transplantation in children (TCRdb year 2016). General notes on the study: The study quantitatively tracked T-cell immune reconstitution after TCRalphabeta/CD19-depleted allogeneic hematopoietic cell transplantation in children using TCR repertoire profiling.

The investigation overall reported the following: The apparently early recovery of alphabetaT-cell counts about two months after transplant reportedly depended on only several hundred rapidly expanded clones that came from non-depleted graft cells. Over subsequent months, a decline in hyperexpanded clone frequencies was noted, and after one year, T-cell counts and TCRbeta diversity were mostly ascribed to newly produced T cells. In some patients, the high TCRbeta diversity seen at day 60 was put down to recipient T cells and intrathymic progenitors that had survived conditioning.

The label giving this sample's treatment or condition can be read as: allogeneic hematopoietic cell transplantation with graft depleted of TCRalphabeta T cells and CD19 B cells. TCRalphabeta/CD19-depleted allogeneic hematopoietic cell grafts were given to the transplant recipients, all of whom were children. Sample: PBMCs, mostly from graft donor cells, taken 360 days after TCRalphabeta/CD19-depleted stem cell transplant. This receptor was obtained from a male patient under 18 who had a stem cell transplant for acute lymphoblastic leukemia, so the T cells may come from the graft donor. The V gene is TRBV7-6 and the J gene is TRBJ2-1, with the D call tentatively TRBD1 or TRBD2, each fitting 5 bases. The CDR3 region: CASSLGLGRDPYSGNEQFF. The DNA sequence is given as TGTGCCAGCAGCTTAGGTTTAGGTAGGGACCCTTACAGTGGCAATGAGCAGTTCTTC.